Below are 15 T cell receptor beta chains sequenced from a single sample in a study of T cell responses to AZD1222 COVID-19 vaccine. Method: immunoSEQ multiplex PCR; TCRdb's copy keeps in-frame clones and lacks some. Of 130,000 to 150,000 clones listed, approximately 90% were seen once; the top ten hold 1.5% to 2%. The sample consisted of peripheral blood, taken on day 0 of AZD1222 vaccination. The source is an adult in good health.

Comment on this clone: Other DNA sequences in this sample translate to the same CDR3. This chain joins TRBV5-1 and TRBJ1-2; D remains unclear. The CDR3 has 13 amino acids. Germline V gene data show CDR1 as SGHRS and CDR2 as YFSETQ. The V end was cut by 3 bases, the J end by 2 bases, with 8 bases between. The CDR3, as DNA: TGCGCCAGCAGCTCAACAGCGAACTATGGCTACACCTTC. It yields the protein CASSSTANYGYTF. Full variable domain (remainder filled in from reference TRBV5-1 and TRBJ1-2): KAGVTQTPRYLIKTRGQQVTLSCSPISGHRSVSWYQQTPGQGLQFLFEYFSETQRNKGNFPGRFSGRQFSNSRSEMNVSTLELGDSALYLCASSSTANYGYTFGSGTRLTVV.

This chain uses TRBV7-2 with TRBJ2-3; D unresolved. The V end was cut by 0 bases, the J end by 0 bases, with 7 bases between. Germline values: CDR1 SGHTA, CDR2 FQGNSA. This CDR3 is built from 15 residues. CDR3 in amino acids: CASSLAGYSTDTQYF. CDR3 DNA sequence: TGTGCCAGCAGCTTAGCCGGATATAGCACAGATACGCAGTATTTT.

The chain links TRBV7-9 to TRBJ1-4; 7 nucleotides line up with TRBD1. The CDR3 runs to 17 residues. Unmatched junction bases numbered 9, after V lost 3 bases and J lost 2 bases. Germline V gives CDR1 SEHNR, CDR2 FQNEAQ (reference sequence). CDR3 sequence (DNA): TGTGCCAGCAGCTTGATAGACAGGGATGACACTAATGAAAAACTGTTTTTT. Its translation: CASSLIDRDDTNEKLFF.

The rearrangement uses TRBV24-1 and TRBJ2-1; a possible D gene is TRBD1 (6 bases). Between the trimmed V and J ends, which lost 4 bases and 8 bases, there was a span of 17 bases. Germline V gene data show CDR1 as KGHDR and CDR2 as SFDVKD. There are 15 residues in the CDR3. CDR3 sequence reads: CATSDRGLMGDEQFF. The CDR3 nucleotides are TGTGCCACCAGTGACAGGGGCCTCATGGGAGATGAGCAGTTCTTC.

CDR3 coding DNA: TGTGCCAGCAGCCCGGTTCTAGCGTCCACCGGGGAGCTGTTTTTT. This sequence encodes CASSPVLASTGELFF. The J gene is TRBJ2-2, the V gene TRBV11-2; TRBD2 might be the D (6 bases). The CDR3 consists of 15 residues. Germline V gene data show CDR1 as SGHAT and CDR2 as FQNNGV. V lost 5 bases and J 4 bases, leaving 14 bases between the germline ends. Full variable domain (missing parts from reference TRBV11-2 and TRBJ2-2): EAGVAQSPRYKIIEKRQSVAFWCNPISGHATLYWYQQILGQGPKLLIQFQNNGVVDDSQLPKDRFSAERLKGVDSTLKIQPAKLEDSAVYLCASSPVLASTGELFFGEGSRLTVL.

The genes are TRBV7-9 and TRBJ1-5; 7 bases map to TRBD1. V lost 1 base and J lost 7; bases outside the gene matches: 7. Germline values: CDR1 SEHNR, CDR2 FQNEAQ (reference sequence). The CDR3 contains 15 residues. The CDR3 loop is CASSLGTGRGQPQHF. The CDR3 DNA reads TGTGCCAGCAGCTTAGGGACAGGACGGGGGCAGCCCCAGCATTTT.

The J gene is TRBJ1-1, the V gene TRBV5-6; no definite D call. The CDR3 loop spans 15 amino acids. V was clipped by 0 bases and J by 1 base, with 10 bases between them. CDR1 is SGHDT, CDR2 YYEEEE, per germline. CDR3 protein: CASSLGPSGNTEAFF. The CDR3 coding sequence is TGTGCCAGCAGCTTGGGTCCGTCGGGGAACACTGAAGCTTTCTTT.

This chain links TRBV7-6 with TRBJ2-2, with 8 bases identical to TRBD1. The CDR3 sequence is 16 residues long. Germline CDR1 and CDR2: SGHVS and FNYEAQ. The junction had 7 bases not matched to a gene; V was cut back by 5 bases and J by 2 bases. Written as DNA, the CDR3 is TGTGCCAGCAGCCATAGACAGGGGAAAAACACCGGGGAGCTGTTTTTT. Translating it yields CASSHRQGKNTGELFF.

V is TRBV7-8 and J is TRBJ2-7; TRBD2 matches at 10 bases. Unmatched junction bases numbered 2, after V lost 0 bases and J lost 0 bases. Germline CDR1 is SGHVS and CDR2 is FQNEAQ. The CDR3 runs 16 residues. CDR3 in DNA: TGTGCCAGCAGCTTAGCGGGGACTAGCGCCTCCTACGAGCAGTACTTC. It is translated as CASSLAGTSASYEQYF.

This chain uses TRBV2 with TRBJ2-4; tentative D call: TRBD2 (5 bases). Germline V gives CDR1 SNHLY, CDR2 FYNNEI. V lost 10 bases and J 6 bases, leaving 7 bases between the germline ends. The CDR3 consists of 10 residues. The CDR3 protein is CATRGNIQYF. The CDR3 DNA follows: TGTGCCACCCGGGGAAACATTCAGTACTTC.

The chain has TRBV19 and TRBJ1-1; unclear D gene. The CDR3 contains 13 residues. Looked up from germline, CDR1 is LNHDA and CDR2 is SQIVND (reference sequence). V was trimmed by 0 bases and J by 1 base, leaving 3 bases between them. CDR3 sequence: CASSIEKNTEAFF. The CDR3 nucleotides read TGTGCCAGTAGTATAGAAAAGAACACTGAAGCTTTCTTT.

The chain joins TRBV9 to TRBJ2-2; no firm D call. The CDR3 covers 15 residues. Germline V gene sequence: CDR1 SGDLS, CDR2 YYNGEE. V lost 2 bases and J 2 bases, leaving 10 bases between the germline ends. In DNA form, the CDR3 reads TGTGCCAGCAGCGTTGGGCATATAAACACCGGGGAGCTGTTTTTT. This gives the protein CASSVGHINTGELFF.

The chain uses TRBV25-1 and TRBJ2-7, with a tentative D call TRBD1 (6 bases). The CDR3 contains 13 residues. Trimming removed 0 bases from V and 7 bases from J, with 10 bases in between. Germline CDR1 reads MGHDK; CDR2 reads SYGVNS. The CDR3 reads CASSEYGDIEQYF. As DNA, the CDR3 is TGTGCCAGCAGTGAATATGGGGACATTGAGCAGTACTTC.

The gene calls are TRBV5-1 and TRBJ2-6; unclear D gene. The CDR3 loop spans 16 amino acids. Germline loops: CDR1 SGHRS, CDR2 YFSETQ. Trimming took 1 base from V and 0 from J, leaving 8 bases between them. CDR3: CASSLRSNSGANVLTF. The CDR3, as DNA: TGCGCCAGCAGCTTGCGAAGCAACTCTGGGGCCAACGTCCTGACTTTC.

The chain links TRBV14 to TRBJ2-7; 12 bases are shared with TRBD2. The CDR3 runs 15 residues. With 2 bases clipped from V and 2 bases from J, the junction kept 1 base outside the gene matches. In germline, CDR1 is SGHDN, CDR2 FVKESK. CDR3 residues: CASSQRLAGAYEQYF. In DNA form, the CDR3 reads TGTGCCAGCAGCCAAAGACTAGCGGGGGCCTACGAGCAGTACTTC.